These 20 T cell receptor beta chains were all obtained from the same sample, sequenced in a study of blood T cell repertoires in COVID-19. The repertoire was sequenced with immunoSEQ multiplex PCR; TCRdb's copy has only in-frame clones and lacks some. The sample holds about 240,000 clones, about nine tenths seen once. The sample was peripheral blood. The source is a man aged 30-40 years with COVID-19, enrolled during active disease.

V and J are TRBV5-1 and TRBJ1-3; D unclear. Per germline, CDR1 SGHRS and CDR2 YFSETQ. CDR3 length equals 14 residues. V gave up 6 bases and J gave up 0 bases, with 10 bases separating them. DNA of the CDR3: TGCGCCAGCAACCCAGGCGACTCTGGAAACACCATATATTTT. It is translated as CASNPGDSGNTIYF.

V is TRBV9 and J is TRBJ1-1; D gene uncertain. V gave up 3 bases and J gave up 2 bases, with 8 bases separating them. The CDR3 length is 13 residues. Germline lookup yields CDR1 SGDLS and CDR2 YYNGEE. The CDR3 nucleotides are TGTGCCAGCAGCGCGTCGAGTAACACTGAAGCTTTCTTT. Translating it yields CASSASSNTEAFF.

This chain connects TRBV7-7 to TRBJ2-5; possibly TRBD1 for D (5 bases). V was trimmed by 5 bases and J by 2 bases, leaving 12 bases between them. CDR3 length: 14 amino acids. Germline V CDR1 and CDR2: SSHAT, FNYEAQ (reference sequence). CDR3 sequence reads: CASSLDSEQETQYF. In nucleotides, the CDR3 is TGTGCCAGCAGCCTCGACAGTGAACAAGAGACCCAGTACTTC.

This sequence joins TRBV5-1 and TRBJ2-2, with 9 bases matching TRBD2. Losses at the gene ends were 4 bases for V and 7 bases for J; bases not matched to a gene: 11. The CDR3 is 16 amino acids. Germline lookup yields CDR1 SGHRS and CDR2 YFSETQ. The CDR3: CASSRNSGGVGGELFF. In nucleotides, the CDR3 is TGCGCCAGCAGCCGGAATAGCGGGGGAGTCGGCGGGGAGCTGTTTTTT.

The V and J genes are TRBV7-3 and TRBJ2-3; 8 positions match TRBD2. After removal of 2 bases from V and 1 base from J, the junction contained 8 bases not matched to a gene. This CDR3 contains 17 residues. Germline V gene lookup returns CDR1 SGHTA and CDR2 FQGTGA. The CDR3 loop reads CASSLGVGGAGTDTQYF. The CDR3 region has the DNA TGTGCCAGCAGCTTAGGTGTCGGGGGGGCCGGCACAGATACGCAGTATTTT.

In its sample, this clone was seen once. V and J are TRBV4-1 and TRBJ1-3, with 11 nucleotides matching TRBD1. The length of the CDR3 is 16 residues. Per germline, CDR1 MGHRA and CDR2 YSYEKL. Trimming took 4 bases from V and 5 from J; bases not matched to a gene: 7. CDR3 protein: CASSPPGQGVRNTIYF. The CDR3 region has the DNA TGCGCCAGCAGCCCACCGGGACAGGGGGTGAGAAACACCATATATTTT.

This clone was counted once. The rearrangement uses TRBV6-5 and TRBJ2-7, with 8 nucleotides matching TRBD2. The germline gives CDR1 MNHEY, CDR2 SVGAGI. The junction had 4 bases not matched to a gene; V was cut back by 5 bases and J by 1 base. This CDR3 comprises 14 residues. This chain's CDR3 is CASSPSGSSYEQYF. CDR3 in DNA: TGTGCCAGCAGTCCTAGCGGGTCGTCCTACGAGCAGTACTTC.

J is TRBJ1-4 and V is TRBV11-2; weak D call: TRBD1 (6 bases). Germline CDR1 reads SGHAT; CDR2 reads FQNNGV. CDR3 length: 15 residues. Trimming shortened V by 1 base and J by 3 bases, and 9 bases separated the two germline ends. CDR3 sequence: CASSLVRGANEKLFF. CDR3 coding DNA: TGTGCCAGCAGCTTAGTCAGGGGAGCTAATGAAAAACTGTTTTTT. Variable domain in full (rest from reference TRBV11-2 and TRBJ1-4): EAGVAQSPRYKIIEKRQSVAFWCNPISGHATLYWYQQILGQGPKLLIQFQNNGVVDDSQLPKDRFSAERLKGVDSTLKIQPAKLEDSAVYLCASSLVRGANEKLFFGSGTQLSVL.

The chain carries TRBV6-2 or TRBV6-3 and TRBJ1-5, with 8 bases that match TRBD1. V trimming: 2 bases; J trimming: 6 bases; junction bases outside the gene matches: 6. The germline gives CDR1 MNHEY, CDR2 SVGEGT. This CDR3 is 15 amino acids long. CDR3 nucleotide sequence: TGTGCCAGCAGTTACCTCCGGACAGGGAGTCAGCCCCAGCATTTT. Amino acids: CASSYLRTGSQPQHF.

The chain recombines TRBV12-3 or TRBV12-4 with TRBJ1-1, with 11 bases matching TRBD1. The CDR3 sequence is 13 residues long. Trimming took 5 bases from V and 7 from J; bases not matched to a gene: 3. This chain's CDR3 is CASSRTGGSEAFF. CDR3 sequence (DNA): TGTGCCAGCAGTCGGACAGGGGGCAGTGAAGCTTTCTTT.

This clone was counted once. The same CDR3 is also encoded by other DNA sequences in this sample. The CDR3 sequence is CASSPGTGLGKLFF. CDR3 DNA sequence: TGTGCCAGCAGCCCCGGGACAGGGTTAGGGAAACTGTTTTTT. The V call is TRBV7-9, the J call TRBJ1-4, with 9 bases identical to TRBD1. V shed 5 bases, J shed 11 bases, and the junction held 9 bases outside the gene matches. The CDR3 covers 14 residues. Per the germline V gene, CDR1 is SEHNR and CDR2 is FQNEAQ (reference sequence).

J is TRBJ1-1 and V is TRBV6-5; no firm D call. From germline, CDR1 is MNHEY and CDR2 SVGAGI. The V end was cut by 0 bases, the J end by 4 bases, with 6 bases between. CDR3 length equals 13 residues. CDR3 amino acids: CASSYSFGTEAFF. The CDR3 DNA is TGTGCCAGCAGTTACTCGTTCGGCACTGAAGCTTTCTTT.

The rearrangement joins TRBV4-2 to TRBJ1-2; D is perhaps TRBD1 (6 bases). The CDR3 totals 15 residues. The V gene's germline CDR1 is LGHNA and CDR2 YNFKEQ. V lost 1 base and J 0 bases, leaving 9 bases between the germline ends. The CDR3 sequence: CASSQGGQTNYGYTF. The CDR3 region has the DNA TGTGCCAGCAGCCAAGGAGGACAGACTAACTATGGCTACACCTTC.

The chain links TRBV12-3 or TRBV12-4 to TRBJ2-3; D not certain. The germline V and J ends were trimmed by 2 bases and 3 bases, with 6 bases remaining between them. The CDR3 is 13 residues long. The CDR3 region is CASSLLRTDTQYF. The DNA of the CDR3 is TGTGCCAGCAGTTTACTCCGGACAGATACGCAGTATTTT.

The chain carries TRBV19 and TRBJ1-2, with D uncertain. CDR3 length equals 12 residues. Per germline, CDR1 LNHDA and CDR2 SQIVND (reference sequence). Trimming removed 8 bases from V and 1 base from J, with 8 bases in between. The CDR3 DNA reads TGTGCCAGTGAGCAGGTTAACTATGGCTACACCTTC. This codes for CASEQVNYGYTF.

The table lists this clone with a count of one. This chain joins TRBV6-5 and TRBJ2-2, with 9 bases matching TRBD2. V shed 4 bases, J shed 4 bases, and the junction held 4 bases outside the gene matches. CDR3 size: 15 residues. CDR1 and CDR2 from the germline V gene are MNHEY and SVGAGI. The CDR3, as DNA: TGTGCCAGCAGTTTTAGCGGGGGTATCACCGGGGAGCTGTTTTTT. Encoded protein: CASSFSGGITGELFF.

This sequence joins TRBV18 and TRBJ1-3; D might be TRBD1 (5 bases). Germline CDR1 and CDR2: KGHSH and LQKENI. The CDR3 covers 17 residues. Trimming pared 3 bases from V and 0 bases from J, leaving 15 bases between. CDR3 protein: CASSPTGGEISGNTIYF. CDR3 nucleotide sequence: TGTGCCAGCTCACCCACCGGGGGAGAGATCTCTGGAAACACCATATATTTT.

V is TRBV5-1 and J is TRBJ2-1; D perhaps matches TRBD2 (5 bases). The germline V and J ends were trimmed by 4 bases and 5 bases, with 10 bases remaining between them. Germline CDR1 is SGHRS and CDR2 is YFSETQ. This CDR3 is built from 13 residues. CDR3 DNA: TGCGCCAGCAGCACGGACTTTCACAATGAGCAGTTCTTC. This translates into CASSTDFHNEQFF.

CDR3 DNA: TGTGCCAGCAGCCAAGACTACAGGGGAGTCGGCTACACCTTC. It codes for CASSQDYRGVGYTF. This chain uses TRBV3-1 (or the pseudogene TRBV3-2) with TRBJ1-2; 7 bases align to TRBD1. Germline CDR1 and CDR2: LGHDT and YNNKEL (reference sequence). V dropped 0 bases and J dropped 8; count of bases not matched to a gene: 6. The CDR3 is 14 residues long.

The chain joins TRBV24-1 to TRBJ2-1; 11 bases agree with TRBD2. The CDR3 has 14 residues. CDR1 and CDR2 (germline): KGHDR, SFDVKD. V lost 9 bases, J lost 3 bases, and 3 bases stayed unmatched. CDR3 loop: CATGTSGVYNEQFF. DNA of the CDR3: TGTGCCACCGGGACTAGCGGAGTCTACAATGAGCAGTTCTTC.